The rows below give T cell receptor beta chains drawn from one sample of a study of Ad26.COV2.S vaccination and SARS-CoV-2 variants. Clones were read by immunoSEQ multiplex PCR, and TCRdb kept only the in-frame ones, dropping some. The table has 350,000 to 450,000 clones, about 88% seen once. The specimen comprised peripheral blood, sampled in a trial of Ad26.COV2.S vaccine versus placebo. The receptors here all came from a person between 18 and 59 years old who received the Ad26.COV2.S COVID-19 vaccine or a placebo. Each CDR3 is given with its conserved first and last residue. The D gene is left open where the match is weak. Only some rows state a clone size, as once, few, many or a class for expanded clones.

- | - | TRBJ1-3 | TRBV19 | TGTGCCAGCAAAATCGGGGGCCAGGCTGGAAACACCATATATTTT | CASKIGGQAGNTIYF
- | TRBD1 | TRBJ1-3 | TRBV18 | TGTGCCAGCTCACTACAGGGGGCTGGAAACACCATATATTTT | CASSLQGAGNTIYF
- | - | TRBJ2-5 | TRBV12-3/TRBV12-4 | TGTGCCAGCAGTAAGGACAGTGAAGAGACCCAGTACTTC | CASSKDSEETQYF
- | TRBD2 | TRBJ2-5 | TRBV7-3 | TGTGCCAGCAGCCTCTTAGCGGGAAGGCAAGAGACCCAGTACTTC | CASSLLAGRQETQYF
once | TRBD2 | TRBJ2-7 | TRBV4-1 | TGCGCCAGCAGCCAAACCACTAGCGGGAATTTCTACGAGCAGTACTTC | CASSQTTSGNFYEQYF
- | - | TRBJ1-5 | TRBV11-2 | TGTGCCAGCAGCTTAGACTCCTGGGCAGATCAGCCCCAGCATTTT | CASSLDSWADQPQHF
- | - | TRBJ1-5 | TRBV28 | TGTGCCAGCAGTCCTCAGGGGATCGGCAATCAGCCCCAGCATTTT | CASSPQGIGNQPQHF
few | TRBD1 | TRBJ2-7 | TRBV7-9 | TGTGCCAGCAGCCAGGGACAGTTCTACGAGCAGTACTTC | CASSQGQFYEQYF
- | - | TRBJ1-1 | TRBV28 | TGTGCCAGCAGTTTACTGGGGCCTCGCACTGAAGCTTTCTTT | CASSLLGPRTEAFF
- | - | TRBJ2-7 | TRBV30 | TGTGCCTGGAGTCGGGGGAAGGGCTACGAGCAGTACTTC | CAWSRGKGYEQYF
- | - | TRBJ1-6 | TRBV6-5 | TGTGCCAGCAGTTACTCGGGGGGGAATTCACCCCTCCACTTT | CASSYSGGNSPLHF
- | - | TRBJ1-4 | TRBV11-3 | TGTGCCAGCAGCTCGTCCGGGACGGGTGAAAAACTGTTTTTT | CASSSSGTGEKLFF
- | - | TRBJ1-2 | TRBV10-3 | TGTGCCATCCGAAAAAAACCCGAGGGCTACACCTTC | CAIRKKPEGYTF
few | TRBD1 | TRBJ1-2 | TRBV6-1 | TGTGCCAGCAGTGAACAGGGGGCTGGGGACTATGGCTACACCTTC | CASSEQGAGDYGYTF
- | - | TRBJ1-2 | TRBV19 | TGTGCCAGTAGTTTTCACACATTATTGGGCGTTGGCTACACCTTC | CASSFHTLLGVGYTF
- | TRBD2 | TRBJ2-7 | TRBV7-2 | TGTGCCAGCAGCCCCTCTAGCGGGAGGGCCGGCGAGCAGTACTTC | CASSPSSGRAGEQYF
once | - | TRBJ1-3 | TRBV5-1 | TGCGCCAGCAGCTTGGCCGATAGCTCTGGAAACACCATATATTTT | CASSLADSSGNTIYF
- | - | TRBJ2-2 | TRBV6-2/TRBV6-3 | TGTGCCAGCAGTTACTCGACAGCCACCGGGGAGCTGTTTTTT | CASSYSTATGELFF
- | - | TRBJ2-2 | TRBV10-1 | TGCGCCAGCCTCATCGGAGGGGGCGGGAGCGATCTGAACACCGGGGAGCTGTTTTTT | CASLIGGGGSDLNTGELFF
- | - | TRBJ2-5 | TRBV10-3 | TGTGCCATCAGTGATTTGGGGGATGAGACCCAGTACTTC | CAISDLGDETQYF
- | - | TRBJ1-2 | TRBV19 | TGTGCCAGTAGTATAGGGACCGACTTGGATGTGGGCTACACCTTC | CASSIGTDLDVGYTF
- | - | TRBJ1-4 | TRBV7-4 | TGTGCCAGCAGCTTAGGCGTACCACAGGGTTCTAATGAAAAACTGTTTTTT | CASSLGVPQGSNEKLFF
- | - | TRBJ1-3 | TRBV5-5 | TGTGCCAGCAGCTTGACGGCGCGGCTGCCAAACACCATATATTTT | CASSLTARLPNTIYF
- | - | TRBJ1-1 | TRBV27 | TGTGCCAGCAGTCAAAGGACGAGAAGGAACACTGAAGCTTTCTTT | CASSQRTRRNTEAFF